This TCR beta chain was recovered during a study of blood T cell repertoires in COVID-19. The wider study: There were acute and convalescent COVID-19 samples, and they came from the United States, Italy and Spain. Sources were T cells, B-cell-depleted T cells, or PBMCs; the material itself was cDNA or gDNA.

Authors' data handling: Estimation of nucleated cell counts relied on the amplification of reference gene primers. Data came from immunoSEQ multiplex PCR; TCRdb stores just in-frame clones and leaves some out. Clone size and the V and J calls come from that table; the DNA yielded D and trimming. The top ten clones hold approximately 9.9% of a sample with approximately 330,000 clones, over 80% of them seen once. The CDR3 runs to 15 residues. Germline V gene sequence: CDR1 SEHNR, CDR2 FQNEAQ (reference sequence). V shed 4 bases, J shed 2 bases, and the junction held 3 bases outside the gene matches. The genes are TRBV7-9 and TRBJ2-2, with 8 bases lining up with TRBD1. The sequence was collected from a man in his thirties or forties with COVID-19, enrolled during active disease. The sample comprised peripheral blood. CDR3 sequence (DNA): TGTGCCAGCAGCTCGGGACAGGTCAACACCGGGGAGCTGTTTTTT. This codes for CASSSGQVNTGELFF.